This entry lists 14 T cell receptor beta chains sequenced from one sample in a study of cytomegalovirus exposure and HLA in healthy donors. The PCR contained 60 Vbeta and 13 Jbeta primers. Sequenced by immunoSEQ multiplex PCR; TCRdb stores in-frame clones only, minus some. The table lists around 110,000 clones, 70% to 75% of them singletons. Sequencing used PBMCs. Receptors originate from a female donor in good health and CMV-seronegative.

This clone was counted a few times. The chain carries TRBV11-2 and TRBJ2-7; 12 nucleotides align to TRBD2. The CDR3 spans 16 residues. Germline CDR1 SGHAT, CDR2 FQNNGV. V gave up 0 bases and J gave up 5 bases; unmatched junction bases: 5. DNA of the CDR3: TGTGCCAGCAGCTTAGATCCTAGCGGGAGGGCCGACGAGCAGTACTTC. It translates to CASSLDPSGRADEQYF.

The chain uses TRBV27 and TRBJ2-3; 9 bases line up with TRBD2. The length of the CDR3 is 16 residues. The germline V gene has CDR1 MNHEY and CDR2 SMNVEV (reference sequence). After removal of 6 bases from V and 4 bases from J, the junction contained 11 bases not matched to a gene. Here the CDR3 reads CASSRTRIAGADTQYF. The CDR3, as DNA: TGTGCCAGCAGCCGCACAAGAATAGCGGGAGCAGATACGCAGTATTTT.

The chain is built from TRBV5-4 and TRBJ2-1, with D possibly being TRBD1 (6 bases). CDR1 is SGHNT and CDR2 is YYREEE in the germline V gene (reference sequence). Trimming stripped 0 bases from V and 9 bases from J, with 13 bases between. This CDR3 has 14 residues. The CDR3 spells CASSLAGGTSEQFF. The CDR3 DNA reads as TGTGCCAGCAGCTTGGCGGGTGGGACAAGTGAGCAGTTCTTC.

This clone has just a few counts. The CDR3: CASSLRLLAGGETQYF. As DNA, the CDR3 is TGTGCCAGCAGCTTGCGCCTACTAGCGGGAGGAGAGACCCAGTACTTC. The chain couples TRBV27 to TRBJ2-5; 12 nucleotides align to TRBD2. The germline CDR1 and CDR2 sequences are MNHEY and SMNVEV (reference sequence). With V trimmed by 6 bases and J by 4 bases, 9 bases remained unmatched. The CDR3 runs to 16 residues.

This chain joins TRBV5-4 and TRBJ2-3; 14 bases match TRBD2. Trimming at V came to 3 bases and at J to 2 bases, leaving 5 bases not matched to a gene. The germline V gene has CDR1 SGHNT and CDR2 YYREEE (reference sequence). This CDR3 has 17 residues. The chain's CDR3 is CASSSGTSGRNTDTQYF. In nucleotides, the CDR3 is TGTGCCAGCAGCTCCGGGACTAGCGGGAGAAACACAGATACGCAGTATTTT. The full variable domain, its missing parts supplied by reference TRBV5-4 and TRBJ2-3, is ETGVTQSPTHLIKTRGQQVTLRCSSQSGHNTVSWYQQALGQGPQFIFQYYREEENGRGNFPPRFSGLQFPNYSSELNVNALELDDSALYLCASSSGTSGRNTDTQYFGPGTRLTVL.

CDR3 DNA: TGTGCCAGCAGTTACTCTGCGGGGGTACGGTCTACCGGCTACACCTTC. Translation: CASSYSAGVRSTGYTF. The chain uses TRBV6-5 and TRBJ1-2; TRBD1 might be the D (5 bases). Germline lookup yields CDR1 MNHEY and CDR2 SVGAGI. There are 16 residues in the CDR3. The germline V and J ends were trimmed by 0 bases and 8 bases, with 19 bases remaining between them.

The chain links TRBV10-3 to TRBJ1-1, with a weak D call TRBD1 (5 bases). This CDR3 is 12 amino acids long. Trimming shortened V by 10 bases and J by 5 bases, and 14 bases separated the two germline ends. CDR1 ENHRY and CDR2 SYGVKD come from the germline V gene. In DNA, the CDR3 is TGTGCCACACAGGACCTTGGGACTGAAGCTTTCTTT. It yields the protein CATQDLGTEAFF.

The chain joins TRBV7-9 to TRBJ2-1; 11 bases match TRBD2. With V trimmed by 5 bases and J by 5 bases, 5 bases remained unmatched. Germline CDR1 SEHNR, CDR2 FQNEAQ (reference sequence). CDR3 length: 15 residues. The CDR3 protein is CASSPGTSGNNEQFF. The CDR3 bases are TGTGCCAGCAGCCCGGGGACTAGCGGCAACAATGAGCAGTTCTTC. Full variable domain (remainder filled in from reference TRBV7-9 and TRBJ2-1): DTGVSQNPRHKITKRGQNVTFRCDPISEHNRLYWYRQTLGQGPEFLTYFQNEAQLEKSRLLSDRFSAERPKGSFSTLEIQRTEQGDSAMYLCASSPGTSGNNEQFFGPGTRLTVL.

The chain is built from TRBV5-4 and TRBJ2-5; D gene unclear. CDR3 size: 14 residues. Between the trimmed V and J ends, which lost 0 bases and 4 bases, there was a span of 10 bases. The V gene's germline CDR1 is SGHNT and CDR2 YYREEE (reference sequence). CDR3 nucleotide sequence: TGTGCCAGCAGCTTGGGGGCAGTAGGAGAGACCCAGTACTTC. It specifies CASSLGAVGETQYF.

The chain is built from TRBV5-1 and TRBJ2-2, with 8 nucleotides matching TRBD1. Per germline, CDR1 SGHRS and CDR2 YFSETQ. The CDR3 consists of 14 residues. Trimming cost V 4 bases and J 5 bases; bases outside gene matches: 4. In DNA, the CDR3 is TGCGCCAGCAGCCCCCGGACAGGGACCGGGGAGCTGTTTTTT. Translating it yields CASSPRTGTGELFF.

This sequence joins TRBV4-3 and TRBJ2-7, with D uncertain. V was clipped by 1 base and J by 3 bases, with 7 bases between them. This CDR3 region has 13 residues. CDR1 LGHNA and CDR2 YSLEER come from the germline V gene. The CDR3 loop is CASSQGIGYEQYF. CDR3 in DNA: TGCGCCAGCAGCCAAGGTATCGGCTACGAGCAGTACTTC.

The chain combines TRBV5-1 with TRBJ2-2; D ambiguous. From germline, CDR1 is SGHRS and CDR2 YFSETQ. The CDR3 sequence is 13 residues long. Trimming left V 2 bases short and J 4 bases short, with 6 bases between. The CDR3 is CASSFFRTGELFF. DNA of the CDR3: TGCGCCAGCAGCTTCTTTCGCACCGGGGAGCTGTTTTTT.

The chain employs TRBV9 and TRBJ2-3; 10 bases match TRBD2. Trimming at V came to 3 bases and at J to 1 base, leaving 2 bases not matched to a gene. This CDR3 is built from 15 residues. From germline, CDR1 is SGDLS and CDR2 YYNGEE. In DNA form, the CDR3 reads TGTGCCAGCAGCGCGGGGACTAGCGGCACAGATACGCAGTATTTT. It encodes CASSAGTSGTDTQYF.

A word on this clone: This may arise from a read error, as a much more abundant clone is one base away. The CDR3 region has the DNA TGTGCCAGCAGCTTCCAGAACACTGAAGCTTTCTTT. It yields the protein CASSFQNTEAFF. The chain recombines TRBV11-2 with TRBJ1-1; no firm D call. The CDR3 sequence is 12 residues long. Trimming removed 3 bases at V and 1 base at J, with 3 bases between. Germline V CDR1 and CDR2: SGHAT, FQNNGV. The full variable domain, in which reference TRBV11-2 and TRBJ1-1 provide the parts outside the CDR3, is EAGVAQSPRYKIIEKRQSVAFWCNPISGHATLYWYQQILGQGPKLLIQFQNNGVVDDSQLPKDRFSAERLKGVDSTLKIQPAKLEDSAVYLCASSFQNTEAFFGQGTRLTVV.